Presented here are 15 T cell receptor beta chains from one specimen sequenced in a study of beta chain features in type 1 diabetes. cDNA synthesis used the whole RNA isolate, giving expressed TCRB sequences. Method: immunoSEQ multiplex PCR; TCRdb's copy keeps in-frame clones and lacks some. The sample yields around 710,000 clones, approximately 13% seen once. Their antigen targets remain unknown. Study-level points and caveats: The study found moderately but significantly shorter TCRB CDR3s in all four CD4+ subsets of Type 1 diabetes patients.

The sample comprised naive CD4+ T cells from blood. These TCRs come from a man aged 25-45 years with type 1 diabetes.

This clone was detected once. CDR3 in amino acids: CASSLGAGQFF. The CDR3 DNA sequence: TGTGCCAGCAGCTTAGGGGCAGGACAGTTCTTC. The chain employs TRBV11-3 and TRBJ2-1; D not certain. V was trimmed by 1 base and J by 13 bases, leaving 8 bases between them. Germline V gene sequence: CDR1 SGHNT, CDR2 YENEEA. This CDR3 contains 11 residues.

The J gene is TRBJ2-5, the V gene TRBV25-1; tentative D call: TRBD1 (6 bases). Germline-derived CDR1 and CDR2 are MGHDK and SYGVNS. The CDR3 contains 15 residues. V was clipped by 0 bases and J by 5 bases, with 13 bases between them. The CDR3 bases are TGTGCCAGCAGTGAATATAAGTTCCAGGGGGAGACCCAGTACTTC. It codes for CASSEYKFQGETQYF.

V and J are TRBV29-1 and TRBJ2-1; D remains ambiguous. Germline CDR1 reads SQVTM; CDR2 reads ANQGSEA. V shed 4 bases and J shed 0 bases, with 13 bases lying between them. This CDR3 has 15 residues. CDR3 bases: TGCAGCGTTGGACCCTCTTTAAGCTCCTACAATGAGCAGTTCTTC. Its protein is CSVGPSLSSYNEQFF.

This chain uses TRBV6-6 with TRBJ2-6; maybe TRBD1 (6 bases). Germline V gives CDR1 MNHNY, CDR2 SVGAGI (reference sequence). V was cut by 6 bases and J by 1 base, with 10 bases left in between. The CDR3 spans 15 residues. For the CDR3, the DNA is TGTGCCAGCAGCGTCACAGGGTCTGGGGCCAACGTCCTGACTTTC. Encoded protein: CASSVTGSGANVLTF.

This clone was recorded once. The chain has TRBV18 and TRBJ1-2, with D possibly being TRBD1 (5 bases). This CDR3 is built from 12 residues. Germline loops: CDR1 KGHSH, CDR2 LQKENI. V lost 8 bases to trimming and J lost 0 bases, with 7 bases between them. The CDR3 loop reads CASGGPNYGYTF. DNA of the CDR3: TGTGCCAGCGGGGGTCCTAACTATGGCTACACCTTC.

V and J are TRBV6-5 and TRBJ2-7; D is unresolved. The CDR3 is 11 residues long. In germline, CDR1 is MNHEY, CDR2 SVGAGI. V shed 10 bases and J shed 1 base, with 8 bases lying between them. This CDR3 is CATWQSYEQYF. The CDR3 DNA sequence: TGTGCCACCTGGCAATCCTACGAGCAGTACTTC.

A few counts support this clone. The gene calls are TRBV9 and TRBJ1-5; the D is unclear. The V gene lost 4 bases and the J gene lost 8 bases, with 13 bases spanning the gap. In germline, CDR1 is SGDLS, CDR2 YYNGEE. The CDR3 contains 13 residues. The CDR3 reads CASSPRPGEPQHF. CDR3 DNA: TGTGCCAGCAGCCCCCGGCCGGGAGAGCCCCAGCATTTT.

This clone has more than one count but fewer than ten. The chain carries TRBV6-6 and TRBJ2-7; no definite D call. The CDR3 is made up of 15 amino acids. Germline-derived CDR1 and CDR2 are MNHNY and SVGAGI (reference sequence). V lost 0 bases, J lost 2 bases, and 11 bases lay in between. CDR3 DNA: TGTGCCAGCAGTTACTCTCGGCAGGCCGCCTACGAGCAGTACTTC. As protein: CASSYSRQAAYEQYF.

This chain links TRBV7-7 with TRBJ2-1; 8 bases are shared with TRBD1. The J segment lost 2 bases and the V segment lost 6 bases, leaving 9 bases of the junction unmatched. This CDR3 has 16 amino acids. Germline V gene lookup returns CDR1 SSHAT and CDR2 FNYEAQ (reference sequence). CDR3 in amino acids: CASSFGTGATYNEQFF. In DNA, the CDR3 is TGTGCCAGCAGTTTTGGGACAGGAGCTACCTACAATGAGCAGTTCTTC.

The V gene is TRBV4-3, the J gene TRBJ1-1; D possibly corresponds to TRBD1 (6 bases). V was cut by 4 bases and J by 0 bases, with 9 bases left in between. CDR1 LGHNA and CDR2 YSLEER come from the germline V gene. This CDR3 is 14 amino acids long. CDR3 region: CASSPQGMNTEAFF. In nucleotides, the CDR3 is TGCGCCAGCAGCCCGCAGGGGATGAACACTGAAGCTTTCTTT.

This clone appeared a few times. This chain connects TRBV15 to TRBJ1-5, with D possibly being TRBD1 (6 bases). Germline V gene lookup returns CDR1 LNHNV and CDR2 YYDKDF (reference sequence). This CDR3 contains 14 residues. V was pared by 2 bases and J by 8 bases, with 13 bases between. The CDR3 DNA sequence: TGTGCCACCAGCAGAATGGGGGCCGGGGAGCCCCAGCATTTT. Translation gives CATSRMGAGEPQHF.

In this sample, this clone turned up a few times. The CDR3 spells CASSVVPRRGDSPLHF. The CDR3 region has the DNA TGTGCCAGCAGCGTAGTTCCCCGACGGGGGGATTCACCCCTCCACTTT. The V and J genes are TRBV9 and TRBJ1-6; D perhaps matches TRBD1 (5 bases). Germline V gene sequence: CDR1 SGDLS, CDR2 YYNGEE. The germline V and J ends were trimmed by 0 bases and 8 bases, with 15 bases remaining between them. The length of the CDR3 is 16 residues.

The chain employs TRBV4-3 and TRBJ1-3; D is ambiguous. Germline V gene data show CDR1 as LGHNA and CDR2 as YSLEER. The ends were cut back, 0 bases at V and 7 bases at J, with 10 bases in the middle. The CDR3 sequence is 14 residues long. CDR3 sequence (DNA): TGCGCCAGCAGCCAAGATGGTTCCCGGAACACCATATATTTT. It codes for CASSQDGSRNTIYF.

This clone has just a few counts. The chain recombines TRBV27 with TRBJ2-1; 10 bases match TRBD2. The germline gives CDR1 MNHEY, CDR2 SMNVEV (reference sequence). The CDR3 is 15 residues long. The V and J ends lost 6 bases and 5 bases, in that order; junction bases with no gene match: 7. The CDR3 spells CASRTLAGVHNEQFF. The CDR3 DNA sequence: TGTGCCAGCAGAACCCTAGCGGGGGTACACAATGAGCAGTTCTTC.

A few counts support this clone. The V call is TRBV2, the J call TRBJ1-5; D gene uncertain. This CDR3 has 14 amino acids. Germline V lookup: CDR1 SNHLY, CDR2 FYNNEI. Trimming cost V 2 bases and J 0 bases, with 5 bases left between them. The DNA for the CDR3 is TGTGCCAGCAGTGAAAACAGTAGCAATCAGCCCCAGCATTTT. This gives the protein CASSENSSNQPQHF.